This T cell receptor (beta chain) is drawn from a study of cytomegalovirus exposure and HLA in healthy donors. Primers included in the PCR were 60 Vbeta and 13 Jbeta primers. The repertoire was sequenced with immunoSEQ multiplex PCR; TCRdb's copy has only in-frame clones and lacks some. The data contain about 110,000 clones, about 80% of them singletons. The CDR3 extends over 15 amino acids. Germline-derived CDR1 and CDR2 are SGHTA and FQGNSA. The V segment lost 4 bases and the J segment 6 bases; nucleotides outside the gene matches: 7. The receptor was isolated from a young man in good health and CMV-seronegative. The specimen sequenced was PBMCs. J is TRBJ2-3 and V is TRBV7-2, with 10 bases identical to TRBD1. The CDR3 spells CASSYSGQGLDTQYF. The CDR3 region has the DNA TGTGCCAGCAGCTACTCGGGACAGGGGCTTGATACGCAGTATTTT.